This T cell receptor beta chain was sequenced for a study of blood T cell repertoires in COVID-19. Across the study: The United States, Italy and Spain provided the acute and convalescent COVID-19 samples. Sources were T cells, B-cell-depleted T cells, or PBMCs; the material itself was cDNA or gDNA.

Enrolled during active infection, Seattle patients were then followed longitudinally. The length of the CDR3 is 18 residues. Germline trimming cut 4 bases from V and 5 bases from J; bases unmatched to any gene: 17. Germline CDR1 reads SGHNT; CDR2 reads YENEEA. Per the original methods: Scientists estimated how many nucleated cells there were by amplifying reference gene primers. Method: immunoSEQ multiplex PCR; TCRdb's copy keeps in-frame clones and lacks some. Clone size and the V and J calls come from that table; the DNA yielded D and trimming. This table has roughly 160,000 clones, more than 65% appearing once.

The sequence was obtained from a woman aged 55 to 70 with COVID-19, enrolled during active disease. This chain joins TRBV11-3 and TRBJ1-1; 9 bases align to TRBD1. The sequenced material came from peripheral blood. As DNA, the CDR3 is TGTGCCAGCAGCTCCCCCCCGGACAGGGGCCTCATGGGGACTGAAGCTTTCTTT. It translates to CASSSPPDRGLMGTEAFF.